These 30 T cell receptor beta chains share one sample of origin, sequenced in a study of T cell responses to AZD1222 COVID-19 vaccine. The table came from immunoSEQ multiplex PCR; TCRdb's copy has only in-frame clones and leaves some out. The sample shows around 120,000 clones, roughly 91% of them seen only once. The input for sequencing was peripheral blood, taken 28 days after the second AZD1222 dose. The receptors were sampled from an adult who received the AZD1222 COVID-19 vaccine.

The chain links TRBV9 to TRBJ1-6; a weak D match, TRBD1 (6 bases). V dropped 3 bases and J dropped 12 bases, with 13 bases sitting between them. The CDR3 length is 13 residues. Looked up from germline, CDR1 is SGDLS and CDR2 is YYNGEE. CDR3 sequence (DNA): TGTGCCAGCAGCGGGACAAGGGGGGGACCCCTCCACTTT. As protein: CASSGTRGGPLHF.

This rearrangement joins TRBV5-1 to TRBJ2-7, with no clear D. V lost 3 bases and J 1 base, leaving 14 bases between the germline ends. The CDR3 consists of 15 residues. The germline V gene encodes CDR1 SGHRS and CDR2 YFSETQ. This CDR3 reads CASSSDFARSYEQYF. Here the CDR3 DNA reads TGCGCCAGCAGCTCTGACTTCGCAAGATCCTACGAGCAGTACTTC.

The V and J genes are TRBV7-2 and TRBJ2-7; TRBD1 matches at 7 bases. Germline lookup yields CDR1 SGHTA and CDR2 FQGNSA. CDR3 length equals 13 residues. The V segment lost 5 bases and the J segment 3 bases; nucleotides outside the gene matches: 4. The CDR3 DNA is TGTGCCAGCAGCGCACCAGGGGGCTACGAGCAGTACTTC. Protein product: CASSAPGGYEQYF.

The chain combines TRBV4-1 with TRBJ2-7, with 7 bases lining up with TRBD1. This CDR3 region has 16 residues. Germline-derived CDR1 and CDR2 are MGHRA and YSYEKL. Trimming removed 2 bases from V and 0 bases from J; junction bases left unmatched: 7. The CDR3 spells CASSQIPTGISYEQYF. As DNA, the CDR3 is TGCGCCAGCAGCCAAATACCGACAGGGATCTCCTACGAGCAGTACTTC.

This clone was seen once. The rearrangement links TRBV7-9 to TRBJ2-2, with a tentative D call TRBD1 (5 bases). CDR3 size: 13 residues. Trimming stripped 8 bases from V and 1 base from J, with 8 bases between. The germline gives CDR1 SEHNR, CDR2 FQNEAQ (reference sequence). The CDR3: CASVTGNTGELFF. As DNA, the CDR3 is TGTGCCAGCGTAACAGGGAACACCGGGGAGCTGTTTTTT.

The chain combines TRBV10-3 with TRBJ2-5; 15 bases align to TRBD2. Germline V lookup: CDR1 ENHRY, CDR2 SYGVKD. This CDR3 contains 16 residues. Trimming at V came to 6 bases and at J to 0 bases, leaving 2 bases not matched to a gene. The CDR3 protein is CAISGLAGGYQETQYF. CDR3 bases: TGTGCCATCAGCGGACTAGCGGGGGGGTACCAAGAGACCCAGTACTTC.

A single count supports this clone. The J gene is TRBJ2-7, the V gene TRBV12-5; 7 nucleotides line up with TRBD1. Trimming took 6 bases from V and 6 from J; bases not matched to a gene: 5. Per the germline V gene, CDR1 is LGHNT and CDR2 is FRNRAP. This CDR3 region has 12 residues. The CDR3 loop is CASGDRSGEQYF. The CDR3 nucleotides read TGTGCTAGTGGGGACAGGTCTGGCGAGCAGTACTTC.

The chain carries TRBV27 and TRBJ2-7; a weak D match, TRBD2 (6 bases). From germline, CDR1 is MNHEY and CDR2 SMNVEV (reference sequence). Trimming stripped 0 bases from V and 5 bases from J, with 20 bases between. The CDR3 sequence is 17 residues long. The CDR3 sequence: CASSLSGRQGGRHEQYF. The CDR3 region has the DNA TGTGCCAGCAGTTTATCCGGACGCCAGGGAGGTCGCCACGAGCAGTACTTC.

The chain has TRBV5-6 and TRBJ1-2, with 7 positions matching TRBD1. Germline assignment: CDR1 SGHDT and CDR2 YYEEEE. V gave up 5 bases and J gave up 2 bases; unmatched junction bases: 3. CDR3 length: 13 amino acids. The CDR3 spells CASRTTGNYGYTF. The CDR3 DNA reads TGTGCCAGCAGAACGACAGGGAACTATGGCTACACCTTC.

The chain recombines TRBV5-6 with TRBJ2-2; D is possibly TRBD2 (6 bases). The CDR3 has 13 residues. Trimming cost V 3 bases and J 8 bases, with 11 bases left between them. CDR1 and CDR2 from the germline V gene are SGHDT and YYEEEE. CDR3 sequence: CASSSGTGGELFF. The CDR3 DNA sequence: TGTGCCAGCAGCTCCGGGACTGGGGGGGAGCTGTTTTTT.

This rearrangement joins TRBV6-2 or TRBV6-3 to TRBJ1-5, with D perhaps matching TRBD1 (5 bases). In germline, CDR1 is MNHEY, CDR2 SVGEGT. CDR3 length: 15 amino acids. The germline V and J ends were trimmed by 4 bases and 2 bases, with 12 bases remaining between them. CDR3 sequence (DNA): TGTGCCAGCAGTTCCTCCGGGGCGGGCAATCAGCCCCAGCATTTT. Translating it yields CASSSSGAGNQPQHF.

In DNA, the CDR3 is TGCGCCAGCAGCTTGGCCCCCGGGCCTAACTATGGCTACACCTTC. Its protein product is CASSLAPGPNYGYTF. The chain couples TRBV5-1 to TRBJ1-2; D uncertain. The length of the CDR3 is 15 residues. Germline V gives CDR1 SGHRS, CDR2 YFSETQ. The V and J ends lost 0 bases and 0 bases respectively, with 9 bases between them.

The CDR3 DNA reads TGTGCCAGCAGTTACGAGGTGGGAGCCGATTGGGGCTACAATGAGCAGTTCTTC. This sequence encodes CASSYEVGADWGYNEQFF. The J gene is TRBJ2-1, the V gene TRBV6-2 or TRBV6-3; D perhaps matches TRBD2 (5 bases). The V gene lost 2 bases and the J gene lost 3 bases, with 20 bases spanning the gap. This CDR3 spans 18 amino acids. The germline CDR1 and CDR2 sequences are MNHEY and SVGEGT.

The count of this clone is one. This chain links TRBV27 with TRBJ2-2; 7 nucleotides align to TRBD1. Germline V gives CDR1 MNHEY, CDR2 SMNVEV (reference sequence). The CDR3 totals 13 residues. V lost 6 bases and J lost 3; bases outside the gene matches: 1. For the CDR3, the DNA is TGTGCCAGCAGACAGGGGCACACCGGGGAGCTGTTTTTT. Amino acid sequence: CASRQGHTGELFF.

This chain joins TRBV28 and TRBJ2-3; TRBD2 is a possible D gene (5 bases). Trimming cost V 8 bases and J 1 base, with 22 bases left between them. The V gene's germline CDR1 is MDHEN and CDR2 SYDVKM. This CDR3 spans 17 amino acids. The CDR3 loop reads CASATLFPGSGTDTQYF. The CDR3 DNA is TGTGCCAGCGCTACCCTTTTTCCAGGTAGCGGCACAGATACGCAGTATTTT.

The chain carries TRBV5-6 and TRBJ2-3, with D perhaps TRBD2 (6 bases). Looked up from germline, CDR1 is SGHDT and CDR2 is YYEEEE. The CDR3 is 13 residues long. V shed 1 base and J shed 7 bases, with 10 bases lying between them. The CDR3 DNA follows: TGTGCCAGCAGCTTGCCTGGGGGGTATACGCAGTATTTT. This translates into CASSLPGGYTQYF.

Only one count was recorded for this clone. CDR3 sequence: CASRSSDSNEKLFF. The CDR3 bases are TGTGCCAGCAGATCCTCTGATTCTAATGAAAAACTGTTTTTT. This chain joins TRBV6-5 and TRBJ1-4; D ambiguous. Germline CDR1 reads MNHEY; CDR2 reads SVGAGI. Trimming stripped 6 bases from V and 3 bases from J, with 11 bases between. This CDR3 is 14 amino acids long.

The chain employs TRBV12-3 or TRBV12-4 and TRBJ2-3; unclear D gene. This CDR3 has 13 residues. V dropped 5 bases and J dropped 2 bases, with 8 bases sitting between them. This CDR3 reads CASSLGSTDTQYF. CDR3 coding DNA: TGTGCCAGCAGTCTAGGATCCACAGATACGCAGTATTTT.

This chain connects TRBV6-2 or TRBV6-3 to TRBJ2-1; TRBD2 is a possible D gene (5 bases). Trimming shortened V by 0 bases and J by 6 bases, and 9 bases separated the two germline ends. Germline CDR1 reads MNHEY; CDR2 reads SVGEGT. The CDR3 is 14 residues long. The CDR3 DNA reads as TGTGCCAGCAGTTACTCGGCTAGCCTCAATGAGCAGTTCTTC. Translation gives CASSYSASLNEQFF.

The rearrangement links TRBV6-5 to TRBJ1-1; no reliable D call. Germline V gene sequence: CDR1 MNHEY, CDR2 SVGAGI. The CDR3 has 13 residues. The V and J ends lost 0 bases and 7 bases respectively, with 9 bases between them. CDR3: CASSYSISGEAFF. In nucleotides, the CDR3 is TGTGCCAGCAGTTACTCGATATCGGGTGAAGCTTTCTTT.

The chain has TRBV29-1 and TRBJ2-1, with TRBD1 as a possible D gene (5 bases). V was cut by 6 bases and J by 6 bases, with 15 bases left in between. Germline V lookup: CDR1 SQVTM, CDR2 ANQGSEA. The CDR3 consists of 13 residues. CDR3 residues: CSVGRVRSNEQFF. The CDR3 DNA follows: TGCAGCGTAGGCAGGGTTAGGAGCAATGAGCAGTTCTTC.

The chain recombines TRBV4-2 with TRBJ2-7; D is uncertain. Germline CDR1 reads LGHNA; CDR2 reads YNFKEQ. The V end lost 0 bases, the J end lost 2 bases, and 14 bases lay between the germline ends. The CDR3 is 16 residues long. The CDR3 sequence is CASSQEPSSFTYEQYF. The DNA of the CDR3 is TGTGCCAGCAGCCAAGAGCCGTCTAGTTTTACCTACGAGCAGTACTTC.

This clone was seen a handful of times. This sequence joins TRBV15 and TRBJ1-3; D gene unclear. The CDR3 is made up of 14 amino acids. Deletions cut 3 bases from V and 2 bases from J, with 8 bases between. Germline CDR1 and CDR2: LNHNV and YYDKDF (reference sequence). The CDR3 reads CATSSETAGNTIYF. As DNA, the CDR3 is TGTGCCACCAGCAGCGAAACCGCTGGAAACACCATATATTTT.

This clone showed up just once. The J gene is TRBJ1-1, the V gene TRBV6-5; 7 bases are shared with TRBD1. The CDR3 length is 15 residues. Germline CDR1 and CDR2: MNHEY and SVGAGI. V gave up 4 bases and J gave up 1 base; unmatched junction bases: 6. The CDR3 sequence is CASSSQTGSNTEAFF. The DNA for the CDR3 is TGTGCCAGCAGTTCACAGACAGGGTCGAACACTGAAGCTTTCTTT.

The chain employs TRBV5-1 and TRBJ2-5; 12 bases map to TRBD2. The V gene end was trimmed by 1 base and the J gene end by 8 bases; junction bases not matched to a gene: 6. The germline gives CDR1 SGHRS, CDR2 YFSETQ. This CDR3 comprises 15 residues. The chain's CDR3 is CASSLTTSGGQTQYF. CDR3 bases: TGCGCCAGCAGCTTGACGACTAGCGGGGGTCAAACCCAGTACTTC.

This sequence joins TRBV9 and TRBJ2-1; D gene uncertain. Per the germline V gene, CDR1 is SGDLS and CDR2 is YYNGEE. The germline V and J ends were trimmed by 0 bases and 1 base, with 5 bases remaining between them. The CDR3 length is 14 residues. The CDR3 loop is CASSVVGSYNEQFF. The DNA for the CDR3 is TGTGCCAGCAGCGTAGTAGGGTCCTACAATGAGCAGTTCTTC.

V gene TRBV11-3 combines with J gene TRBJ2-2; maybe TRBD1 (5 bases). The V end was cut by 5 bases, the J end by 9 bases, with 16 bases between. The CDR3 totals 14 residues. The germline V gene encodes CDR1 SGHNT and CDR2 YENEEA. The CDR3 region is CASSRDSLTRELFF. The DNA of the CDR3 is TGTGCCAGCAGCCGCGACAGCCTAACCCGGGAGCTGTTTTTT.

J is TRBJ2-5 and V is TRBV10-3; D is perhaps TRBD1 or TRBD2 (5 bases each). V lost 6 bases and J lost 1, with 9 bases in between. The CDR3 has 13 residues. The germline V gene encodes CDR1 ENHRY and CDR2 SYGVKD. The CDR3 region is CAISRDPQETQYF. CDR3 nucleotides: TGTGCCATCAGCCGGGACCCCCAAGAGACCCAGTACTTC.

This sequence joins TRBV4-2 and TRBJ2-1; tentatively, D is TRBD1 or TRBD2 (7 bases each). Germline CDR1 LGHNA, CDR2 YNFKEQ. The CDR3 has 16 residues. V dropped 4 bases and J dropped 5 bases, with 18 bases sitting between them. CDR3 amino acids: CASSRQNRGGDNEQFF. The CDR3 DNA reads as TGTGCCAGCAGCCGCCAAAACAGGGGAGGGGACAATGAGCAGTTCTTC.

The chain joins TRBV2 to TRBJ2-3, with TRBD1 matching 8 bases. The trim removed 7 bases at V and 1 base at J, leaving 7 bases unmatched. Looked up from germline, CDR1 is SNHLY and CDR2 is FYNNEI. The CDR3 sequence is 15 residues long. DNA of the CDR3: TGTGCCAGCAACCGGGGACAGGCAGGCACAGATACGCAGTATTTT. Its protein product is CASNRGQAGTDTQYF.